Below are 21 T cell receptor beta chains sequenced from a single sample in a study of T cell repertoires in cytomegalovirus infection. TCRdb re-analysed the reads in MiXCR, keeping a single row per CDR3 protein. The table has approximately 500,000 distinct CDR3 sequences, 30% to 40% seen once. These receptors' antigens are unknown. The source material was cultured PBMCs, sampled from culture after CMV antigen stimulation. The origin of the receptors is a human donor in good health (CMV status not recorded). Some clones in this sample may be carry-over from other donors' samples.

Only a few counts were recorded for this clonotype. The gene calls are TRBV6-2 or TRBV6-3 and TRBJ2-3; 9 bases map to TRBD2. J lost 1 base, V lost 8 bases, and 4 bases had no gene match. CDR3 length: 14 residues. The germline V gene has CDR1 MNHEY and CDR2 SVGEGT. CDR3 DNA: TGTGCCAGCCGGGCGGGAGGGGGCACAGATACGCAGTATTTT. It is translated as CASRAGGGTDTQYF.

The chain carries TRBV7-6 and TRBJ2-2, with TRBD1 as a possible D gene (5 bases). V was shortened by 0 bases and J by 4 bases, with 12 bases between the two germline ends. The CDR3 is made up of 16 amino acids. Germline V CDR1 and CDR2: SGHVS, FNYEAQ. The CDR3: CASSLAGVVVTGELFF. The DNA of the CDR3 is TGTGCCAGCAGCTTAGCAGGGGTTGTGGTCACCGGGGAGCTGTTTTTT.

The CDR3 nucleotides are TGCGCCAGCAGCCCAGGACTAGAACCTTACAATGAGCAGTTCTTC. Its translation: CASSPGLEPYNEQFF. The chain links TRBV4-1 to TRBJ2-1, with 7 bases fitting TRBD2. The germline V gene encodes CDR1 MGHRA and CDR2 YSYEKL. J was trimmed by 4 bases and V by 4 bases; bases with no gene match: 7. CDR3 length: 15 residues.

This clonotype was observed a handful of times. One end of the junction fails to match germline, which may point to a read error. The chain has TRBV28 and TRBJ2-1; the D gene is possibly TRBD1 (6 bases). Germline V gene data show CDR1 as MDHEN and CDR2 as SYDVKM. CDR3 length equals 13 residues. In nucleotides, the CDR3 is TGTGCCTGCAGGGGAAGCTCCTACAATGAGCAGTTCTTC. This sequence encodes CACRGSSYNEQFF.

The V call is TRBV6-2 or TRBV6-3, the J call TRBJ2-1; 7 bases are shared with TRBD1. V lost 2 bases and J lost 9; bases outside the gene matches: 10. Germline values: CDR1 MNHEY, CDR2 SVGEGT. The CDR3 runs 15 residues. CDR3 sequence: CASSYQQGRLGEQFF. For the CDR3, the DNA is TGTGCCAGCAGTTACCAACAGGGGCGGTTAGGTGAGCAGTTCTTC.

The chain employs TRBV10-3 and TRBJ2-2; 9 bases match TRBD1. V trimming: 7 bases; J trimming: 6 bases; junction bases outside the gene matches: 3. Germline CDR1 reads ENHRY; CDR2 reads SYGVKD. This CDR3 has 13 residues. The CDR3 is CAITRQGAGELFF. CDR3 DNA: TGTGCCATCACCCGACAGGGGGCCGGGGAGCTGTTTTTT.

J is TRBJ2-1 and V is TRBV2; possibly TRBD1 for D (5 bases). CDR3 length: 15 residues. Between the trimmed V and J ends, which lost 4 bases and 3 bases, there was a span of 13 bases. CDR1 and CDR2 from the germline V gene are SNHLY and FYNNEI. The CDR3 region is CASSGGWRYYNEQFF. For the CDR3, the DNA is TGTGCCAGCAGTGGGGGCTGGCGGTACTACAATGAGCAGTTCTTC.

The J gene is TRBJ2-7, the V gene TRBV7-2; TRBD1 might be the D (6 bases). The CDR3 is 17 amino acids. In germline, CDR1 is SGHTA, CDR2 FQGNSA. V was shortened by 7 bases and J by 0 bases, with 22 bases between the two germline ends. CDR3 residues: CASTPGLRDKSSYEQYF. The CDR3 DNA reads TGTGCCAGCACCCCGGGCCTCAGGGACAAGAGCTCCTACGAGCAGTACTTC. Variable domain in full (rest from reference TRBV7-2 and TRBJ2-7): GAGVSQSPSNKVTEKGKDVELRCDPISGHTALYWYRQSLGQGLEFLIYFQGNSAPDKSGLPSDRFSAERTGGSVSTLTIQRTQQEDSAVYLCASTPGLRDKSSYEQYFGPGTRLTVT.

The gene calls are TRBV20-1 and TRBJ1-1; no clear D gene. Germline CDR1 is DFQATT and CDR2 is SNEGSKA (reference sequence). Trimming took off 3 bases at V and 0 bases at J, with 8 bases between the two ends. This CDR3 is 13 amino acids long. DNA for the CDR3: TGCAGTGCTAGGGGTGTAATGAACACTGAAGCTTTCTTT. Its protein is CSARGVMNTEAFF.

The chain's CDR3 is CSVHGGRGKNIQYF. The CDR3, as DNA: TGCAGCGTTCACGGGGGACGGGGCAAAAACATTCAGTACTTC. The V gene is TRBV29-1, the J gene TRBJ2-4; D is possibly TRBD2 (6 bases). The CDR3 runs to 14 residues. The germline CDR1 and CDR2 sequences are SQVTM and ANQGSEA. With 5 bases removed from V and 3 bases from J, the gap between germline ends came to 14 bases.

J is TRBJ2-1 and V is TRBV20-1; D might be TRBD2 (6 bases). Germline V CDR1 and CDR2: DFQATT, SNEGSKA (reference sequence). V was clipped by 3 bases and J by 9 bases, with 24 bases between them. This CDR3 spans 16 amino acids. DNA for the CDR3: TGCAGTGCTAGTAGGCCACCGACGGCGGGATCGGGTGAGCAGTTCTTC. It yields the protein CSASRPPTAGSGEQFF.

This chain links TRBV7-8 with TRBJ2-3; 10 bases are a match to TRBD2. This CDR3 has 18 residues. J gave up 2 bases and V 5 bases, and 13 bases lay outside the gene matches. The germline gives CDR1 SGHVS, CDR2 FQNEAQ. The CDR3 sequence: CASSVWTSGFLLTDTQYF. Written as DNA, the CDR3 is TGTGCCAGCAGCGTTTGGACTAGCGGTTTTCTACTCACAGATACGCAGTATTTT.

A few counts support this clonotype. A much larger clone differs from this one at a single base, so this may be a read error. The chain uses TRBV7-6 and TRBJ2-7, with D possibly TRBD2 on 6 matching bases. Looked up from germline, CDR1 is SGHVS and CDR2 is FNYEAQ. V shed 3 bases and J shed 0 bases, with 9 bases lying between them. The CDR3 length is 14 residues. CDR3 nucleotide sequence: TGTGCCAGCAGCTTCGGCGGGAACTCCTACGAGCAGTACTTC. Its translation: CASSFGGNSYEQYF.

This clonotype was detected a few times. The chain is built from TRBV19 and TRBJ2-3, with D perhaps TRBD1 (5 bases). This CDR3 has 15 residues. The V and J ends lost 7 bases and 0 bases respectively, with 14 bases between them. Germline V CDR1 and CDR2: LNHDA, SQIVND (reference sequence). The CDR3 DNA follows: TGTGCCAGTAAGAGGCAGGGCCAAAGCACAGATACGCAGTATTTT. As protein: CASKRQGQSTDTQYF. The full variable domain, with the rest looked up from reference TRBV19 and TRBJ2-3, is DGGITQSPKYLFRKEGQNVTLSCEQNLNHDAMYWYRQDPGQGLRLIYYSQIVNDFQKGDIAEGYSVSREKKESFPLTVTSAQKNPTAFYLCASKRQGQSTDTQYFGPGTRLTVL.

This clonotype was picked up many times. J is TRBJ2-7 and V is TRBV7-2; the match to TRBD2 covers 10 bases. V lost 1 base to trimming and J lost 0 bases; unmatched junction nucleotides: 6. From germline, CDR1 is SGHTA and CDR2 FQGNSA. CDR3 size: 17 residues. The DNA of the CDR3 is TGTGCCAGCAGCTTAGTAGGAGCGGGAGGGGGCTCCTACGAGCAGTACTTC. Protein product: CASSLVGAGGGSYEQYF.

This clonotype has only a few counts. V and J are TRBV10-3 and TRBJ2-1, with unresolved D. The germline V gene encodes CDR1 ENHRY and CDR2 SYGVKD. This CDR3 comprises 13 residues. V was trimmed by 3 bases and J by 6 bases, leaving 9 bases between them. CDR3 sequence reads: CAISDMGSNEQFF. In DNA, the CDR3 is TGTGCCATCAGTGACATGGGTTCCAATGAGCAGTTCTTC.

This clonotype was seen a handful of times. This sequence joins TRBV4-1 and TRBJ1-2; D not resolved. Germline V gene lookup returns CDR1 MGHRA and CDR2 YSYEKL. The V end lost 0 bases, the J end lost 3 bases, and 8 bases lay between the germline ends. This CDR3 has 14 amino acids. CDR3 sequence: CASSQDSGYYGYTF. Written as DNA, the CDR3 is TGCGCCAGCAGCCAAGATTCGGGGTACTATGGCTACACCTTC.

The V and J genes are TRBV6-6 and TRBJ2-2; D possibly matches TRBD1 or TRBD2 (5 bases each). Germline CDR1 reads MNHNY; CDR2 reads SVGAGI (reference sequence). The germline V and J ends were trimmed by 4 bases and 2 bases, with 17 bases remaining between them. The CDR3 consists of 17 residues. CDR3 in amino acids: CASSFPAGTANTGELFF. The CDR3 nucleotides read TGTGCCAGCAGTTTTCCAGCCGGGACGGCAAACACCGGGGAGCTGTTTTTT.

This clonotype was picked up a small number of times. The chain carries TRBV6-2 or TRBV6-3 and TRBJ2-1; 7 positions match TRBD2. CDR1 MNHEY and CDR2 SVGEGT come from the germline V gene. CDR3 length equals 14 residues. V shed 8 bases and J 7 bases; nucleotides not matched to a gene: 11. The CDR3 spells CASYSPGLPNEQFF. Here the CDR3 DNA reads TGTGCCAGCTACTCCCCGGGACTACCTAATGAGCAGTTCTTC.

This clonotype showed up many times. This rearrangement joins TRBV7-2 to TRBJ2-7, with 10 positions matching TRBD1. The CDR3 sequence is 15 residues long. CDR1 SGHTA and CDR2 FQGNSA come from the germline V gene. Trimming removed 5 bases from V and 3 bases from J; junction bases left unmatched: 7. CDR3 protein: CASSPRQGAVYEQYF. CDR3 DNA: TGTGCCAGCAGCCCAAGACAGGGGGCGGTCTACGAGCAGTACTTC.

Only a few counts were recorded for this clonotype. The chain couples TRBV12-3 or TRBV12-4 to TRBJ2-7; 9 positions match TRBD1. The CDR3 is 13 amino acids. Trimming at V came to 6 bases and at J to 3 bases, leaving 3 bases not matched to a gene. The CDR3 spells CASRPTGGYEQYF. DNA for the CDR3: TGTGCCAGCAGGCCGACAGGGGGCTACGAGCAGTACTTC.